These 24 T cell receptor beta chains were all obtained from the same sample, sequenced in a study of CD8 T cells in ankylosing spondylitis. TCRdb called the 5' RACE reads again in MiXCR, with one record for every CDR3 protein. The sample contains 230,000 or so distinct CDR3 sequences, approximately 24% of which appear only once. The specimen sequenced was blood, either unsorted or a sorted T cell fraction (not recorded which). The receptors were gathered from a male donor with ankylosing spondylitis or in good health (not recorded which).

The rearrangement uses TRBV12-3 or TRBV12-4 and TRBJ2-3, with 12 bases that match TRBD1. J gave up 6 bases and V 5 bases, and 3 bases lay outside the gene matches. This CDR3 is 14 amino acids long. Here the CDR3 reads CASSRDRGLDTQYF. The CDR3 DNA is TGTGCCAGCAGTCGGGACAGGGGGCTGGATACGCAGTATTTT.

The chain has TRBV12-3 or TRBV12-4 and TRBJ1-4; no reliable D call. CDR3 length equals 13 residues. V gave up 1 base and J gave up 8 bases, with 8 bases separating them. This CDR3 reads CASSLEGGEKLFF. The CDR3, as DNA: TGTGCCAGCAGTTTAGAAGGCGGGGAAAAACTGTTTTTT.

The chain recombines TRBV7-3 with TRBJ1-6; D ambiguous. The CDR3 runs to 15 residues. The germline V gene has CDR1 SGHTA and CDR2 FQGTGA. V was cut by 0 bases and J by 10 bases, with 13 bases left in between. Written as DNA, the CDR3 is TGTGCCAGCAGCTTAACGCGGGGAGGAGAATCACCCCTCCACTTT. Its protein is CASSLTRGGESPLHF.

This clonotype has ten or more counts. The DNA is left out, because the CDR3 cannot be placed on it with certainty; the CDR3 is given as TCRdb lists it. The chain couples TRBV15 to TRBJ2-7; the D call of TRBD1 is as the table states it, not checked on the DNA. Germline-derived CDR1 and CDR2 are LNHNV and YYDKDF (reference sequence). The CDR3 totals 14 residues, both ends included. The CDR3 region is CATSILGQGFEQYF.

This chain joins TRBV4-2 and TRBJ2-3; D gene unclear. Germline V gene lookup returns CDR1 LGHNA and CDR2 YNFKEQ. The CDR3 has 9 amino acids. The V end lost 4 bases, the J end lost 14 bases, and 7 bases lay between the germline ends. CDR3 amino acids: CASSLPGYF. For the CDR3, the DNA is TGTGCCAGCAGCCTTCCGGGGTATTTT.

The table lists this clonotype with many counts. The rearrangement links TRBV7-2 to TRBJ2-7; D tentatively reads TRBD1 or TRBD2 (5 bases each). The CDR3 length is 14 residues. V lost 1 base and J 7 bases, leaving 14 bases between the germline ends. Germline V gene lookup returns CDR1 SGHTA and CDR2 FQGNSA. In nucleotides, the CDR3 is TGTGCCAGCAGCTTAGGGGGCGGGTACGGAGAGCAGTACTTC. It is translated as CASSLGGGYGEQYF. The full variable domain, completed using reference TRBV7-2 and TRBJ2-7, is GAGVSQSPSNKVTEKGKDVELRCDPISGHTALYWYRQSLGQGLEFLIYFQGNSAPDKSGLPSDRFSAERTGGSVSTLTIQRTQQEDSAVYLCASSLGGGYGEQYFGPGTRLTVT.

This clonotype came up a few times. A junction boundary mismatches the germline segment, possibly from a read error. The chain joins TRBV20-1 to TRBJ2-2, with TRBD1 matching 7 bases. In germline, CDR1 is DFQATT, CDR2 SNEGSKA (reference sequence). This CDR3 region has 13 residues. In DNA form, the CDR3 reads TGCAGTGCTGGAGAGGGGGCCGACGGGGAGCTGTTTTTT. As protein: CSAGEGADGELFF.

This chain uses TRBV29-1 with TRBJ2-5; 11 bases are a match to TRBD2. There are 17 residues in the CDR3. With V trimmed by 4 bases and J by 4 bases, 14 bases remained unmatched. Germline CDR1 SQVTM, CDR2 ANQGSEA. CDR3 sequence: CSVAGLAVPLLLETQYF. The CDR3 region has the DNA TGCAGCGTTGCGGGACTAGCGGTGCCTCTTCTGTTAGAGACCCAGTACTTC.

This chain links TRBV5-1 with TRBJ2-2; D may match TRBD1 or TRBD2 (5 bases each). The germline V gene encodes CDR1 SGHRS and CDR2 YFSETQ. The CDR3 totals 19 residues. Trimming left V 4 bases short and J 7 bases short, with 29 bases between. The CDR3 region is CASSPLGLAKTSRNGELFF. The CDR3 nucleotides read TGCGCCAGCAGCCCACTGGGGCTAGCTAAAACCAGCCGTAACGGGGAGCTGTTTTTT. The variable domain in full, completed from reference TRBV5-1 and TRBJ2-2, reads KAGVTQTPRYLIKTRGQQVTLSCSPISGHRSVSWYQQTPGQGLQFLFEYFSETQRNKGNFPGRFSGRQFSNSRSEMNVSTLELGDSALYLCASSPLGLAKTSRNGELFFGEGSRLTVL.

The genes are TRBV7-2 and TRBJ2-4, with D unclear. Trimming stripped 2 bases from V and 10 bases from J, with 9 bases between. Germline loops: CDR1 SGHTA, CDR2 FQGNSA. The length of the CDR3 is 12 residues. CDR3 residues: CASSLSLGIQYF. As DNA, the CDR3 is TGTGCCAGCAGCTTATCGTTGGGTATTCAGTACTTC.

This clonotype has more than one count but fewer than ten. The J gene is TRBJ2-7, the V gene TRBV20-1; 9 positions match TRBD1. Trimming removed 5 bases from V and 1 base from J; junction bases left unmatched: 6. Germline V gene data show CDR1 as DFQATT and CDR2 as SNEGSKA (reference sequence). The CDR3 extends over 14 amino acids. Here the CDR3 DNA reads TGCAGTGCTTACCTGGGACAGGGATCCTACGAGCAGTACTTC. Protein: CSAYLGQGSYEQYF.

The chain has TRBV20-1 and TRBJ2-1; 8 bases agree with TRBD1. Germline V CDR1 and CDR2: DFQATT, SNEGSKA (reference sequence). CDR3 length: 15 amino acids. Unmatched junction bases numbered 15, after V lost 6 bases and J lost 8 bases. CDR3 in DNA: TGCAGTGCGCAGACCGGGACAGGCTTGTTGGATGAGCAGTTCTTC. Protein sequence: CSAQTGTGLLDEQFF.

J is TRBJ1-4 and V is TRBV20-1; TRBD1 aligns across 12 bases. The germline CDR1 and CDR2 sequences are DFQATT and SNEGSKA (reference sequence). The V and J ends lost 6 bases and 7 bases, in that order; junction bases with no gene match: 6. The CDR3 extends over 14 amino acids. CDR3 coding DNA: TGCAGTGCGGGGGGGGACAGGGGGCTTGAAAAACTGTTTTTT. Protein product: CSAGGDRGLEKLFF.

A few counts support this clonotype. The chain combines TRBV6-1 with TRBJ2-3; D is ambiguous. Trimming removed 8 bases from V and 1 base from J, with 13 bases in between. In germline, CDR1 is MNHNS, CDR2 SASEGT. The CDR3 sequence is 14 residues long. This CDR3 reads CASLTVLGTDTQYF. The CDR3 nucleotides read TGTGCCAGCCTAACCGTTCTCGGCACAGATACGCAGTATTTT.

This chain links TRBV10-3 with TRBJ2-3; D gene uncertain. The CDR3 length is 14 residues. Germline CDR1 is ENHRY and CDR2 is SYGVKD. The V end was cut by 8 bases, the J end by 1 base, with 13 bases between. The CDR3 here is CAISAAGRTDTQYF. CDR3 in DNA: TGTGCCATCTCGGCGGCCGGCCGCACAGATACGCAGTATTTT.

This clonotype was detected ten times or more. The chain combines TRBV12-3 or TRBV12-4 with TRBJ1-1, with D tentatively TRBD1 (5 bases). Trimming shortened V by 6 bases and J by 0 bases, and 8 bases separated the two germline ends. The CDR3 is 13 residues long. The CDR3 is CASRGGMNTEAFF. DNA for the CDR3: TGTGCCAGCAGGGGGGGGATGAACACTGAAGCTTTCTTT.

This clonotype was seen ten or more times. The V call is TRBV20-1, the J call TRBJ2-2; D is ambiguous. This CDR3 region has 15 residues. Germline V gene lookup returns CDR1 DFQATT and CDR2 SNEGSKA (reference sequence). Trimming cost V 0 bases and J 2 bases, with 10 bases left between them. The CDR3 DNA follows: TGCAGTGCTAGAGATCAAGGGCCCAACACCGGGGAGCTGTTTTTT. Translation: CSARDQGPNTGELFF.

The gene calls are TRBV24-1 and TRBJ2-1, with 12 bases matching TRBD2. Germline V CDR1 and CDR2: KGHDR, SFDVKD. With V trimmed by 3 bases and J by 9 bases, 5 bases remained unmatched. The length of the CDR3 is 15 residues. The CDR3 protein is CATSDATSGGIEQFF. The CDR3 DNA sequence: TGTGCCACCAGTGATGCGACTAGCGGGGGAATTGAGCAGTTCTTC.

This chain uses TRBV25-1 with TRBJ2-7; 7 nucleotides match TRBD1. Unmatched junction bases numbered 7, after V lost 4 bases and J lost 7 bases. The CDR3 covers 13 residues. Germline-derived CDR1 and CDR2 are MGHDK and SYGVNS. CDR3 bases: TGTGCCAGCAGTGCTAGCCTACAGGGGGAGCAGTACTTC. Translation gives CASSASLQGEQYF.

This clonotype showed up many times. This chain links TRBV6-1 with TRBJ2-1; TRBD2 agrees at 7 bases. This CDR3 has 13 residues. Unmatched junction bases numbered 1, after V lost 8 bases and J lost 0 bases. Per the germline V gene, CDR1 is MNHNS and CDR2 is SASEGT. The CDR3 spells CASRGDSYNEQFF. CDR3 in DNA: TGTGCCAGCCGGGGGGACTCCTACAATGAGCAGTTCTTC.

The rearrangement links TRBV4-1 to TRBJ2-3; D possibly corresponds to TRBD1 (6 bases). The germline CDR1 and CDR2 sequences are MGHRA and YSYEKL. The CDR3 sequence is 14 residues long. V lost 6 bases and J 2 bases, leaving 12 bases between the germline ends. The CDR3 reads CASRTGINTDTQYF. The CDR3 coding sequence is TGCGCCAGCAGGACAGGAATAAACACAGATACGCAGTATTTT.

The chain has TRBV20-1 and TRBJ2-3, with D hard to call. V lost 5 bases and J 0 bases, leaving 9 bases between the germline ends. Germline lookup yields CDR1 DFQATT and CDR2 SNEGSKA (reference sequence). The CDR3 is made up of 13 amino acids. The CDR3 DNA is TGCAGTGCTTCGTCAGGTAGCACAGATACGCAGTATTTT. Protein product: CSASSGSTDTQYF.

The table lists this clonotype with many counts. This chain links TRBV29-1 with TRBJ1-1; 7 bases are shared with TRBD1. Per germline, CDR1 SQVTM and CDR2 ANQGSEA. The CDR3 consists of 13 residues. The V and J ends lost 6 bases and 0 bases, in that order; junction bases with no gene match: 4. The CDR3 nucleotides read TGCAGCGTAGTGGGACAGATGAACACTGAAGCTTTCTTT. Amino acid sequence: CSVVGQMNTEAFF. Combining the CDR3 with reference TRBV29-1 and TRBJ1-1 gives the whole variable domain SAVISQKPSRDICQRGTSLTIQCQVDSQVTMMFWYRQQPGQSLTLIATANQGSEATYESGFVIDKFPISRPNLTFSTLTVSNMSPEDSSIYLCSVVGQMNTEAFFGQGTRLTVV.

This clonotype came up many times. V usage is TRBV20-1 and J usage is TRBJ1-4; D unresolved. The CDR3 is 13 amino acids. Germline CDR1 reads DFQATT; CDR2 reads SNEGSKA (reference sequence). The V gene lost 6 bases and the J gene lost 8 bases, with 16 bases spanning the gap. The CDR3 region has the DNA TGCAGTGCCGCACGCCCAAAGGAGGAAAAACTGTTTTTT. As protein: CSAARPKEEKLFF.